This T cell receptor beta chain was recovered during a study of identical twins. Notes on this clonotype: Its antigen remains unidentified.

The CDR3 length is 15 residues. With 4 bases removed from V and 4 bases from J, the gap between germline ends came to 15 bases. Germline lookup yields CDR1 LGHDT and CDR2 YNNKEL (reference sequence). TCRdb used MiXCR to reprocess the 5' RACE reads, holding one entry per CDR3 protein. The top ten clones hold more than 8% of a sample with roughly 350,000 distinct CDR3 sequences, about 10% of them seen once. Notes on the study in general: Compared with unrelated sharing, twin-shared out-of-frame alpha sequences had more low-probability sequences. Fewer insertions characterized abundant cord blood beta clonotypes, whereas memory repertoires showed none. Twins' excess sharing was less marked for out-of-frame beta sequences.

Sequencing was done on a sample of naive T cells sorted from blood. The chain carries TRBV3-1 and TRBJ2-3, with a possible D match to TRBD1 (5 bases). The TCR sequence derives from a woman aged 45-60 years in good health. Written as DNA, the CDR3 is TGTGCCAGCAGCCCCTACCCCAGGGATTCAGATACGCAGTATTTT. Protein: CASSPYPRDSDTQYF.